This TCR beta chain was captured in a study of cytomegalovirus exposure and HLA in healthy donors. Trimming stripped 4 bases from V and 2 bases from J, with 10 bases between. Germline CDR1 SGHDT, CDR2 YYEEEE. This CDR3 comprises 13 residues. Both 60 Vbeta primers and 13 Jbeta primers went into the PCR. Sequencing used immunoSEQ multiplex PCR; TCRdb keeps in-frame clones, though not all of them. The sample holds 150,000 to 200,000 clones, about 80% seen once. The chain has TRBV5-6 and TRBJ2-7; D perhaps matches TRBD1 (5 bases). The sample taken for sequencing was PBMCs. The sequence came from a woman in her 30s in good health and CMV-seropositive. The CDR3 DNA is TGTGCCAGCAGCCAGGGTCGCCCCTACGAGCAGTACTTC. Translated: CASSQGRPYEQYF.